Included here is one T cell receptor (beta chain) sequence, with context. The sample is drawn from a study of T cell responses to AZD1222 COVID-19 vaccine. Sequencing was performed with immunoSEQ multiplex PCR; in TCRdb, only in-frame clones are kept and a portion is missing. The sample includes some 130,000 clones, approximately 85% of them seen just once. V shed 6 bases and J shed 10 bases, with 13 bases lying between them. This CDR3 spans 12 amino acids. CDR1 and CDR2 (germline): SGHTA, FQGNSA. The TCR originated in an adult in good health. The sequences come from peripheral blood, collected on day 0 of AZD1222 vaccination. The chain recombines TRBV7-2 with TRBJ2-1; the D is unclear. In DNA form, the CDR3 reads TGTGCCAGCAGGCCGACTTCCCAGGAGCAGTTCTTC. Translating it yields CASRPTSQEQFF.